Below, 8 T cell receptor beta chains from the same sample are listed, as sequenced in a study of early T cells in non-severe SARS-CoV-2 infection. TCRdb analysed the 5' RACE reads with MiXCR anew, one entry per CDR3 protein. The data hold approximately 41,000 distinct CDR3 sequences, with under 5% observed a single time. Sequencing used whole blood. The receptors were sampled from an adult who was a healthcare worker with PCR-confirmed SARS-CoV-2 infection or an uninfected control (not recorded which).

This clonotype has a count of ten or more. V gene TRBV9 combines with J gene TRBJ2-3; D not certain. V dropped 1 base and J dropped 0 bases, with 9 bases sitting between them. CDR1 is SGDLS, CDR2 YYNGEE, per germline. The CDR3 runs 15 residues. CDR3 residues: CASSVIASSTDTQYF. CDR3 nucleotides: TGTGCCAGCAGCGTAATTGCGAGCAGCACAGATACGCAGTATTTT.

This clonotype was recorded many times. This sequence joins TRBV5-1 and TRBJ1-2; D is unclear. The V end was cut by 4 bases, the J end by 9 bases, with 16 bases between. Germline CDR1 and CDR2: SGHRS and YFSETQ. There are 13 residues in the CDR3. CDR3 sequence (DNA): TGCGCCAGCAGCCGTTCGGACTCGAATCGCTACACCTTC. The encoded protein is CASSRSDSNRYTF.

In its sample, this clonotype was seen many times. The J gene is TRBJ2-6, the V gene TRBV2; D is possibly TRBD1 (5 bases). CDR1 is SNHLY, CDR2 FYNNEI, per germline. V shed 6 bases and J shed 1 base, with 7 bases lying between them. The CDR3 length is 14 residues. In DNA form, the CDR3 reads TGTGCCAGCAGGCCAGGGTCTGGGGCCAACGTCCTGACTTTC. Amino acids: CASRPGSGANVLTF.

The gene calls are TRBV18 and TRBJ2-4; D not resolved. The CDR3 totals 15 residues. The V gene's germline CDR1 is KGHSH and CDR2 LQKENI. V was trimmed by 6 bases and J by 3 bases, leaving 15 bases between them. The CDR3 nucleotides read TGTGCCAGCTCCCGGCTCTCGGAAGGCAAAAACATTCAGTACTTC. Protein sequence: CASSRLSEGKNIQYF. The full variable domain, rest sourced from reference TRBV18 and TRBJ2-4, is NAGVMQNPRHLVRRRGQEARLRCSPMKGHSHVYWYRQLPEEGLKFMVYLQKENIIDESGMPKERFSAEFPKEGPSILRIQQVVRGDSAAYFCASSRLSEGKNIQYFGAGTRLSVL.

This clonotype was observed many times. The chain carries TRBV7-8 and TRBJ2-2; D gene uncertain. Per the germline V gene, CDR1 is SGHVS and CDR2 is FQNEAQ. The CDR3 is made up of 13 amino acids. The germline V and J ends were trimmed by 2 bases and 5 bases, with 6 bases remaining between them. In DNA, the CDR3 is TGTGCCAGCAGCTTATTGGCAACCGGGGAGCTGTTTTTT. Translated, it gives CASSLLATGELFF.

The V and J genes are TRBV6-5 and TRBJ2-5; no reliable D call. V was pared by 5 bases and J by 1 base, with 17 bases between. The length of the CDR3 is 16 residues. Looked up from germline, CDR1 is MNHEY and CDR2 is SVGAGI. CDR3 loop: CASSPSDLDLQETQYF. The CDR3 DNA reads TGTGCCAGCAGTCCCTCTGACTTAGACCTCCAAGAGACCCAGTACTTC.

There are many counts of this clonotype. The chain links TRBV27 to TRBJ2-7; unclear D gene. The V end lost 4 bases, the J end lost 2 bases, and 9 bases lay between the germline ends. In germline, CDR1 is MNHEY, CDR2 SMNVEV (reference sequence). The CDR3 is 13 amino acids. CDR3 sequence (DNA): TGTGCCAGCAGTTCGAACGGTCCCTACGAGCAGTACTTC. It translates to CASSSNGPYEQYF.

This chain links TRBV5-1 with TRBJ1-1; D might be TRBD1 (6 bases). CDR3 length: 15 amino acids. Germline V gives CDR1 SGHRS, CDR2 YFSETQ. V was trimmed by 0 bases and J by 6 bases, leaving 15 bases between them. The CDR3, as DNA: TGCGCCAGCAGCTTGGAGCACCGGGACACCGCTGAAGCTTTCTTT. Translating it yields CASSLEHRDTAEAFF. Filled out from reference TRBV5-1 and TRBJ1-1, the complete variable domain reads KAGVTQTPRYLIKTRGQQVTLSCSPISGHRSVSWYQQTPGQGLQFLFEYFSETQRNKGNFPGRFSGRQFSNSRSEMNVSTLELGDSALYLCASSLEHRDTAEAFFGQGTRLTVV.